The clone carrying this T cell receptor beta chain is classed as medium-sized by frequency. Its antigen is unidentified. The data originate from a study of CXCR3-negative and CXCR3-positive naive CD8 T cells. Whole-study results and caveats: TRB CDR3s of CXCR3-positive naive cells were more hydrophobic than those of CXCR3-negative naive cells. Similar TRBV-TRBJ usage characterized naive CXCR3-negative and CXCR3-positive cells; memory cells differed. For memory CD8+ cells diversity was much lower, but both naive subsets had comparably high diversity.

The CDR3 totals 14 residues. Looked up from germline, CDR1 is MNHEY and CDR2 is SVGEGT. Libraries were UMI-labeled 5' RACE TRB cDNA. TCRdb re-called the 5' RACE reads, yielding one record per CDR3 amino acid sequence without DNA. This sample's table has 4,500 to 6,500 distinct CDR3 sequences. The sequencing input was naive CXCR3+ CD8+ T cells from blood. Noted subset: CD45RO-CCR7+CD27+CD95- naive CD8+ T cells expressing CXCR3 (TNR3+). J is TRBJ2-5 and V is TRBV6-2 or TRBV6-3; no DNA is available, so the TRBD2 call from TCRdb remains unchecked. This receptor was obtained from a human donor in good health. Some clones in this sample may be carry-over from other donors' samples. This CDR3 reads CASRPSGAWETQYF.